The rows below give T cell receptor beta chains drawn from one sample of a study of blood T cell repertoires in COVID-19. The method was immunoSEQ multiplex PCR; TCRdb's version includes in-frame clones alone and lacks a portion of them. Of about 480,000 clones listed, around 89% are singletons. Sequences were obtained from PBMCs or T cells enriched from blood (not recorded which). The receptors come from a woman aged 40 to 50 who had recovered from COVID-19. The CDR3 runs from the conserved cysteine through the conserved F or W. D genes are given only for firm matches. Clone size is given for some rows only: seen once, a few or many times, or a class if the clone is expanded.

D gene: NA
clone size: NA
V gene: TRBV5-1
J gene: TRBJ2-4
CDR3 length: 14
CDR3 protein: CASSLATGENIQYF
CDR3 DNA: TGCGCCAGCAGCTTGGCCACGGGGGAAAACATTCAGTACTTC

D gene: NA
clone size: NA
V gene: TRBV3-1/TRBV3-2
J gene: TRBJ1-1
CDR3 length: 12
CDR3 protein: CASSPGHLEAFF
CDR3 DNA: TGTGCCAGCAGCCCGGGACACCTTGAAGCTTTCTTT

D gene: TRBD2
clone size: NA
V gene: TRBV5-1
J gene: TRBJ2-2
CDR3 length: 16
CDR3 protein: CASSAGTSGRTGELFF
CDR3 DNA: TGCGCCAGCAGCGCCGGGACTAGCGGGAGGACCGGGGAGCTGTTTTTT

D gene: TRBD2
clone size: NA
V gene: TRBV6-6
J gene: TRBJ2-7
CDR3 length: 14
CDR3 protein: CASRTSGSTYEQYF
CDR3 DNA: TGTGCCAGCAGGACTAGCGGGAGTACGTACGAGCAGTACTTC

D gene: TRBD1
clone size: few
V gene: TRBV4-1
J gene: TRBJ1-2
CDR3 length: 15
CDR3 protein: CASSQAETGSYGYTF
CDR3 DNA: TGCGCCAGCAGCCAAGCCGAGACAGGGAGTTATGGCTACACCTTC

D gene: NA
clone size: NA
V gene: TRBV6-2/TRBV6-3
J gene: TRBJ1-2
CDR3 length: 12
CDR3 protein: CASSYILYGYTF
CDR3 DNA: TGTGCCAGCAGTTATATCCTTTATGGCTACACCTTC

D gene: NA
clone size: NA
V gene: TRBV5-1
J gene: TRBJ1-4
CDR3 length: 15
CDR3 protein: CASSEAATTNEKLFF
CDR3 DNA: TGCGCCAGCAGCGAGGCAGCTACAACTAATGAAAAACTGTTTTTT

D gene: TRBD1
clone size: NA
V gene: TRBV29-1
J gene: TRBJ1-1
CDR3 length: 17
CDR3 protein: CSVEEVWGQPTGTEAFF
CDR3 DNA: TGCAGCGTTGAAGAGGTATGGGGACAGCCAACCGGCACTGAAGCTTTCTTT

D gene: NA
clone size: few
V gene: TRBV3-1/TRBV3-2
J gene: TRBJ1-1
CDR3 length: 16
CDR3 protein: CASSPEQGRENTEAFF
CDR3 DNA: TGTGCCAGCAGCCCCGAACAGGGCCGGGAGAACACTGAAGCTTTCTTT

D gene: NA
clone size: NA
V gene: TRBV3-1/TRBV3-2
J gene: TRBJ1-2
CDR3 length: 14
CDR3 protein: CASSHHGNNYGYTF
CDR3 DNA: TGTGCCAGCAGCCACCATGGCAATAACTATGGCTACACCTTC

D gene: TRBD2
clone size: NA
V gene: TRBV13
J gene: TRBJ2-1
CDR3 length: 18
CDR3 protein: CASSLVLLAGGMGNEQFF
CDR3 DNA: TGTGCCAGCAGCTTAGTGTTGCTAGCGGGAGGGATGGGAAATGAGCAGTTCTTC

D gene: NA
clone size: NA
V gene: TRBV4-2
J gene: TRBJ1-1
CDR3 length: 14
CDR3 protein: CASSQDMQRPEAFF
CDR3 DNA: TGTGCCAGCAGCCAAGACATGCAGCGCCCTGAAGCTTTCTTT

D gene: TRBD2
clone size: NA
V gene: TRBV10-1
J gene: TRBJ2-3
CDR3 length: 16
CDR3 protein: CASSESVSGRTDTQYF
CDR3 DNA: TGCGCCAGCAGTGAGTCCGTTAGCGGGAGGACAGATACGCAGTATTTT

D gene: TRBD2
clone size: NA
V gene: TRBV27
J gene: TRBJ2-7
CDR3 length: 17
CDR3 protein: CASRRTSGRSFVYEQYF
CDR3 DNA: TGTGCCAGCAGGAGGACTAGCGGGAGGTCCTTCGTGTACGAGCAGTACTTC

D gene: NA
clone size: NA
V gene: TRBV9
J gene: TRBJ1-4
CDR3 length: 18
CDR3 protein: CASSVAELGGAANEKLFF
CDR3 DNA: TGTGCCAGCAGCGTAGCTGAGTTAGGGGGGGCAGCTAATGAAAAACTGTTTTTT

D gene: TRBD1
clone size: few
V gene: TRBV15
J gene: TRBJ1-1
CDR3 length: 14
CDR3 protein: CATSETGEGTEAFF
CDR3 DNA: TGTGCCACCAGCGAGACAGGGGAAGGCACTGAAGCTTTCTTT

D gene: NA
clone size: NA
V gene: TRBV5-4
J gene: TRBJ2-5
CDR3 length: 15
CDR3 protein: CASSLTGSSVETQYF
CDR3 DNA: TGTGCCAGCAGCTTGACCGGATCTAGCGTGGAGACCCAGTACTTC

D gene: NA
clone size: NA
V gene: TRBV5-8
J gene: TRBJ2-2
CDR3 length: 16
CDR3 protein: CASSSQLEDVAGELFF
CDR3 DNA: TGTGCCAGCAGCTCCCAACTAGAGGATGTCGCCGGGGAGCTGTTTTTT

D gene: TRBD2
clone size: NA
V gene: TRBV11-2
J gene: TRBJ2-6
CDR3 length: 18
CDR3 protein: CASSLVGGVSSGANVLTF
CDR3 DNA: TGTGCCAGCAGCTTAGTGGGAGGGGTGAGCTCTGGGGCCAACGTCCTGACTTTC

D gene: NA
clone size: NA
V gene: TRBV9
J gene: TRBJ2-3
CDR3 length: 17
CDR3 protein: CASSVDSGSALGDTQYF
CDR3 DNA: TGTGCCAGCAGCGTAGATAGTGGTAGCGCTTTGGGAGATACGCAGTATTTT

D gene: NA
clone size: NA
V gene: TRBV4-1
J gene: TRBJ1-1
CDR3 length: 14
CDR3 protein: CASSQGTRTTSAFF
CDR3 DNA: TGCGCCAGCAGCCAGGGGACTAGAACCACGAGTGCTTTCTTT

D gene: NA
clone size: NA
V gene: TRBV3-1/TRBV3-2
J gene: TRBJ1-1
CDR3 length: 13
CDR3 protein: CASSQVRRAEAFF
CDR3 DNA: TGTGCCAGCAGCCAAGTCCGGCGGGCTGAAGCTTTCTTT

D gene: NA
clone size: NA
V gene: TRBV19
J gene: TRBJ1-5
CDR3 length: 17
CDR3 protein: CASSTVGAEYSNQPQHF
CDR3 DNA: TGTGCCAGTAGCACCGTGGGGGCGGAATATAGCAATCAGCCCCAGCATTTT

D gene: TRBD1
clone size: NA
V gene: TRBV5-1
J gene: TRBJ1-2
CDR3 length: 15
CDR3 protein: CASSLGGTANYGYTF
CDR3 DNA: TGCGCCAGCAGCTTGGGGGGGACAGCTAACTATGGCTACACCTTC

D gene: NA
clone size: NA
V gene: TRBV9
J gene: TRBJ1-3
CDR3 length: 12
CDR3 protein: CASSASGNTIYF
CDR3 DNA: TGTGCCAGCAGCGCCTCCGGAAACACCATATATTTT

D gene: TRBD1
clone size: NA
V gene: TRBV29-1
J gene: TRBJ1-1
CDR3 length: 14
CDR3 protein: CSVSLRQGSTEAFF
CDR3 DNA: TGCAGCGTGTCCCTTAGACAGGGGAGCACTGAAGCTTTCTTT

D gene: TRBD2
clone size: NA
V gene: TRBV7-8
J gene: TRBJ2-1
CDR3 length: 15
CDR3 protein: CASSLELAGGAEQFF
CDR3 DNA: TGTGCCAGCAGCTTAGAGCTAGCGGGAGGGGCGGAGCAGTTCTTC

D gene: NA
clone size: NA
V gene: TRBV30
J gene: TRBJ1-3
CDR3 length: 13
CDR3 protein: CAWADTSGNTIYF
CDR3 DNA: TGTGCCTGGGCGGACACCTCTGGAAACACCATATATTTT

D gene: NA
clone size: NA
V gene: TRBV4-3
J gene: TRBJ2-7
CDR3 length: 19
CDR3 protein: CASILQESWRDQVPYEQYF
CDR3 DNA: TGCGCCAGCATCCTCCAAGAATCGTGGCGGGATCAGGTACCCTACGAGCAGTACTTC

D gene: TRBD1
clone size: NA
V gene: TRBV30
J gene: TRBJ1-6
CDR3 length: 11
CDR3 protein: CAWGTAGPLHF
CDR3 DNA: TGTGCCTGGGGGACAGCAGGACCCCTCCACTTT

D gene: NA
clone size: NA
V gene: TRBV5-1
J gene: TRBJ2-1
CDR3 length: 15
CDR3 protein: CASSLDSFRYNEQFF
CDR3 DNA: TGCGCCAGCAGCTTGGATAGTTTTCGGTACAATGAGCAGTTCTTC

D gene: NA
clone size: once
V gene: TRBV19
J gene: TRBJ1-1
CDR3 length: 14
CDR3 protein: CASSIEDTVTEAFF
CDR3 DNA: TGTGCCAGTAGTATCGAGGACACCGTAACTGAAGCTTTCTTT

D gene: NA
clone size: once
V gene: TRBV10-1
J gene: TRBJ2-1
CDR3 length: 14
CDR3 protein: CASSDKAGRNEQFF
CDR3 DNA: TGCGCCAGCAGTGACAAAGCGGGTCGGAATGAGCAGTTCTTC

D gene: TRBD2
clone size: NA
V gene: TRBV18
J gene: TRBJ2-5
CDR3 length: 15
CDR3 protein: CASSPPGGSWETQYF
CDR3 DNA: TGTGCCAGCTCACCACCCGGGGGGTCATGGGAGACCCAGTACTTC

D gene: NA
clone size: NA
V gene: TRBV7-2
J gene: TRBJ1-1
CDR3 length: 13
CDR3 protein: CASSLSGWTEAFF
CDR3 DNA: TGTGCCAGCAGCTTATCGGGGTGGACTGAAGCTTTCTTT

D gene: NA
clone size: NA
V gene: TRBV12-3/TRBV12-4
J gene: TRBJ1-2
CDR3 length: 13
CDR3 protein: CASTPAEDYGYTF
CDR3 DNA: TGTGCCAGCACCCCGGCCGAGGACTATGGCTACACCTTC